This entry lists 12 T cell receptor beta chains sequenced from one sample in a study of T-cell memory formation after mild COVID-19. MiXCR, applied by TCRdb to the 5' RACE reads, yields one record per CDR3 protein. The sample yields fewer than 110,000 distinct CDR3 sequences, 14% seen once. Sequenced sample: PBMCs or a T cell subset sorted from them (not recorded which). Source of these receptors: a man aged 18 to 30 who had mild COVID-19 (a few samples of this study predate the infection). Cell type and time point are not known.

This clonotype was seen only a few times. Here the CDR3 reads CASSLARGVYNEQFF. CDR3 DNA: TGTGCCAGCAGCTTAGCGCGCGGGGTTTACAATGAGCAGTTCTTC. The chain couples TRBV7-2 to TRBJ2-1, with D possibly being TRBD2 (6 bases). The CDR3 has 15 residues. Trimming shortened V by 0 bases and J by 4 bases, and 10 bases separated the two germline ends. Per the germline V gene, CDR1 is SGHTA and CDR2 is FQGNSA.

V is TRBV6-5 and J is TRBJ2-5, with TRBD2 identical over 7 bases. Germline V CDR1 and CDR2: MNHEY, SVGAGI. The CDR3 sequence is 14 residues long. The junction had 0 bases not matched to a gene; V was cut back by 0 bases and J by 2 bases. The CDR3 DNA sequence: TGTGCCAGCAGTTACTCGGGGGGGCAAGAGACCCAGTACTTC. It is translated as CASSYSGGQETQYF.

This clonotype showed up many times. CDR3 bases: TGCGCCAGCAGCCGGAGTCTCCGGGACAGCAATGAGCAGTTCTTC. Its translation is CASSRSLRDSNEQFF. The chain uses TRBV4-3 and TRBJ2-1, with 7 bases that match TRBD1. The CDR3 consists of 15 residues. V was pared by 4 bases and J by 6 bases, with 9 bases of the junction left unmatched. Germline lookup yields CDR1 LGHNA and CDR2 YSLEER.

This chain connects TRBV14 to TRBJ2-1, with 8 bases lining up with TRBD1. CDR3 length equals 14 residues. The germline CDR1 and CDR2 sequences are SGHDN and FVKESK. V shed 3 bases, J shed 6 bases, and the junction held 4 bases outside the gene matches. In DNA form, the CDR3 reads TGTGCCAGCAGCCACAGGGGGCTAATCAATGAGCAGTTCTTC. This sequence encodes CASSHRGLINEQFF.

The chain uses TRBV6-5 and TRBJ2-7, with TRBD2 as a possible D gene (7 bases). Trimming took 8 bases from V and 5 from J, leaving 13 bases between them. The germline gives CDR1 MNHEY, CDR2 SVGAGI. The CDR3 consists of 12 residues. CDR3 nucleotides: TGTGCCAGCGGGGGGGCGATCAACGAGCAGTACTTC. Its translation is CASGGAINEQYF.

This clonotype turned up a few times. The V and J genes are TRBV6-2 or TRBV6-3 and TRBJ2-7, with D hard to call. The CDR3 sequence is 13 residues long. CDR1 MNHEY and CDR2 SVGEGT come from the germline V gene. V was shortened by 0 bases and J by 4 bases, with 7 bases between the two germline ends. In DNA, the CDR3 is TGTGCCAGCAGTTACTCTACTTCTTACGAGCAGTACGTC. Its translation is CASSYSTSYEQYV.

The rearrangement uses TRBV28 and TRBJ2-1; TRBD1 or TRBD2 may be the D gene (5 bases each). V was cut by 6 bases and J by 3 bases, with 12 bases left in between. The CDR3 is made up of 14 amino acids. Germline V lookup: CDR1 MDHEN, CDR2 SYDVKM. In DNA, the CDR3 is TGTGCCAGCAGGGTGGGGGTAAGCTACAATGAGCAGTTCTTC. It is translated as CASRVGVSYNEQFF. Full variable domain (outside the CDR3, taken from reference TRBV28 and TRBJ2-1): DVKVTQSSRYLVKRTGEKVFLECVQDMDHENMFWYRQDPGLGLRLIYFSYDVKMKEKGDIPEGYSVSREKKERFSLILESASTNQTSMYLCASRVGVSYNEQFFGPGTRLTVL.

This clonotype has only a few counts. This sequence joins TRBV12-5 and TRBJ2-7, with D perhaps matching TRBD1 or TRBD2 (5 bases each). The germline V gene has CDR1 LGHNT and CDR2 FRNRAP. The CDR3 consists of 15 residues. V gave up 2 bases and J gave up 4 bases, with 15 bases separating them. The CDR3 DNA reads TGTGCTAGTGGTTTGCTCCCGGGACGGATTTACGAGCAGTACTTC. Its translation: CASGLLPGRIYEQYF. The full variable domain, rest sourced from reference TRBV12-5 and TRBJ2-7, is DARVTQTPRHKVTEMGQEVTMRCQPILGHNTVFWYRQTMMQGLELLAYFRNRAPLDDSGMPKDRFSAEMPDATLATLKIQPSEPRDSAVYFCASGLLPGRIYEQYFGPGTRLTVT.

The chain is built from TRBV29-1 and TRBJ2-3; no clear D. CDR3 length equals 12 residues. Germline CDR1 SQVTM, CDR2 ANQGSEA. Trimming pared 7 bases from V and 0 bases from J, leaving 8 bases between. DNA for the CDR3: TGCAGCGCCCCCCTAAGCACAGATACGCAGTATTTT. Translating gives CSAPLSTDTQYF.

This clonotype occurred a few times. This chain links TRBV12-3 or TRBV12-4 with TRBJ1-2, with D possibly being TRBD1 (5 bases). V was clipped by 7 bases and J by 4 bases, with 19 bases between them. The CDR3 has 15 amino acids. The CDR3 DNA reads TGTGCCAGCACCCTCGGGGAGGCCCAGGGCTATGGCTACACCTTC. Its translation: CASTLGEAQGYGYTF.

The chain joins TRBV7-9 to TRBJ2-7; D possibly corresponds to TRBD1 (6 bases). The V end lost 7 bases, the J end lost 3 bases, and 13 bases lay between the germline ends. Germline values: CDR1 SEHNR, CDR2 FQNEAQ (reference sequence). The CDR3 has 13 residues. CDR3 loop: CASTLDSDYEQYF. The CDR3 nucleotides read TGTGCCAGCACCCTGGACAGTGACTACGAGCAGTACTTC. The full variable domain, with the rest looked up from reference TRBV7-9 and TRBJ2-7, is DTGVSQNPRHKITKRGQNVTFRCDPISEHNRLYWYRQTLGQGPEFLTYFQNEAQLEKSRLLSDRFSAERPKGSFSTLEIQRTEQGDSAMYLCASTLDSDYEQYFGPGTRLTVT.

The chain is built from TRBV9 and TRBJ2-5; D gene uncertain. V was pared by 3 bases and J by 2 bases, with 14 bases between. The CDR3 covers 15 residues. Germline V gene sequence: CDR1 SGDLS, CDR2 YYNGEE. The CDR3: CASSAEQWRQETQYF. In DNA, the CDR3 is TGTGCCAGCAGCGCCGAACAGTGGCGGCAAGAGACCCAGTACTTC.